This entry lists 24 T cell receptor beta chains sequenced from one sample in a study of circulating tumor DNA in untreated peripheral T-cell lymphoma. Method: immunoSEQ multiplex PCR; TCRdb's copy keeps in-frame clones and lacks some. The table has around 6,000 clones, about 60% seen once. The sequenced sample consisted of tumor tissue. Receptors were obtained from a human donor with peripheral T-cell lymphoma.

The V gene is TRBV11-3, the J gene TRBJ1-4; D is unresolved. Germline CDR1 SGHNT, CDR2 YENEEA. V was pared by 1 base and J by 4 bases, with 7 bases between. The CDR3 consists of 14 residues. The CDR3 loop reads CASSLVQRNEKLFF. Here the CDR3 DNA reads TGTGCCAGCAGCTTAGTCCAGCGTAATGAAAAACTGTTTTTT.

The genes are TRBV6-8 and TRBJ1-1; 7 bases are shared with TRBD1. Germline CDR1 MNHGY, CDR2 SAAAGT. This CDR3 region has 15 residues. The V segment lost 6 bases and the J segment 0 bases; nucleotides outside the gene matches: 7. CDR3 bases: TGTGCCAGCAGACGGACAGGAAGAATGAACACTGAAGCTTTCTTT. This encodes CASRRTGRMNTEAFF.

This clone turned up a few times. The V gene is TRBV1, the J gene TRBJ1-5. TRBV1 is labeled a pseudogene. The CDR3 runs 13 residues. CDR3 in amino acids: CASSQDIYQPQHF. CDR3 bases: TGCGCCAGCAGCCAAGATATTTATCAGCCCCAGCATTTT.

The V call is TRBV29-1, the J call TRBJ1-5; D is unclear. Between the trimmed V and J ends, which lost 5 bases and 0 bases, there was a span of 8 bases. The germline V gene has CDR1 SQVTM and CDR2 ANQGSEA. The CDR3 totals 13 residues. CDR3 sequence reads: CSVRVLSNQPQHF. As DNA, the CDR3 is TGCAGCGTTCGGGTCCTTAGCAATCAGCCCCAGCATTTT.

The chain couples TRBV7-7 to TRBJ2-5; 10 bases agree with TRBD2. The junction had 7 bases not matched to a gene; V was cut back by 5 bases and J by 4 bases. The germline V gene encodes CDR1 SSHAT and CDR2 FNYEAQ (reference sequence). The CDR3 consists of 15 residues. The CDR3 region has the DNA TGTGCCAGCAGCCAGTTAGCGGGAGGCGCAGAGACCCAGTACTTC. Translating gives CASSQLAGGAETQYF. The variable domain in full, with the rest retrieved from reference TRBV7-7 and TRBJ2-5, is GAGVSQSPRYKVTKRGQDVTLRCDPISSHATLYWYQQALGQGPEFLTYFNYEAQPDKSGLPSDRFSAERPEGSISTLTIQRTEQRDSAMYRCASSQLAGGAETQYFGPGTRLLVL.

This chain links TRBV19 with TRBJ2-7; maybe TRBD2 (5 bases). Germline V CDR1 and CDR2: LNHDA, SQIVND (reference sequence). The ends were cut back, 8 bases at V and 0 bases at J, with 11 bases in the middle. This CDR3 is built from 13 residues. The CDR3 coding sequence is TGTGCCAGTTCAGGACTCTTCTCCTACGAGCAGTACTTC. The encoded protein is CASSGLFSYEQYF.

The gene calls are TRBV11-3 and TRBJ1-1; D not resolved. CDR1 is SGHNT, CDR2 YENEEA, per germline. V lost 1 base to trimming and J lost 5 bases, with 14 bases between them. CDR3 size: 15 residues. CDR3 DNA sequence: TGTGCCAGCAGCTTAGGTGGTGGGCCGGCGACTGAAGCTTTCTTT. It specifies CASSLGGGPATEAFF.

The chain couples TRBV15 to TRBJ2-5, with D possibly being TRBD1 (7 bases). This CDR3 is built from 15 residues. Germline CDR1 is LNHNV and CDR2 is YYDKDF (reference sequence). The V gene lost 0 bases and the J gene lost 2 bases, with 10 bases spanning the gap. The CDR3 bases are TGTGCCACCAGCAGAGATCCAGGGGGGCAAGAGACCCAGTACTTC. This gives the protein CATSRDPGGQETQYF.

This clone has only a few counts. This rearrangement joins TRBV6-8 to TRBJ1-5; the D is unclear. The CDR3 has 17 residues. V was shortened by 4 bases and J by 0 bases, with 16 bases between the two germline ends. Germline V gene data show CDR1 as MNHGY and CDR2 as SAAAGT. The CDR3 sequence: CASSLVNAGGSNQPQHF. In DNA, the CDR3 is TGTGCCAGCAGTTTAGTCAATGCCGGAGGTAGCAATCAGCCCCAGCATTTT.

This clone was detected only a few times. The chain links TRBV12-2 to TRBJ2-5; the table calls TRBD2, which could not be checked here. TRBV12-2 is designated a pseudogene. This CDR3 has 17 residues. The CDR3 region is CANLGLAGGPLQETQYF. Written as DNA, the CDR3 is TGTGCAAACTTAGGGCTAGCGGGAGGGCCTCTCCAAGAGACCCAGTACTTC.

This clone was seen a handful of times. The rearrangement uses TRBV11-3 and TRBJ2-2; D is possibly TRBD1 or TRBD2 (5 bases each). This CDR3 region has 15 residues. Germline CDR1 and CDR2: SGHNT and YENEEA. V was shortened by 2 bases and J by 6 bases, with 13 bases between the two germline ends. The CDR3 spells CASSLRFGAAGELFF. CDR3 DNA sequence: TGTGCCAGCAGCTTACGTTTCGGGGCGGCCGGGGAGCTGTTTTTT. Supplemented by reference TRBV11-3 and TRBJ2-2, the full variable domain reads EAGVVQSPRYKIIEKKQPVAFWCNPISGHNTLYWYLQNLGQGPELLIRYENEEAVDDSQLPKDRFSAERLKGVDSTLKIQPAELGDSAVYLCASSLRFGAAGELFFGEGSRLTVL.

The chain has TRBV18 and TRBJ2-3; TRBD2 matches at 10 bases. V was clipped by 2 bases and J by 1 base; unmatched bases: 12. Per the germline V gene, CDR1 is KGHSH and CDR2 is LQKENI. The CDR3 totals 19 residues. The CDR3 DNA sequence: TGTGCCAGCTCACCAGTGGCTAGCGGGAGCCCGAATCGCACAGATACGCAGTATTTT. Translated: CASSPVASGSPNRTDTQYF.

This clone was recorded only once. CDR3 in DNA: TGCAGCGTCTTACAGGGGGCGAACACTGAAGCTTTCTTT. This gives the protein CSVLQGANTEAFF. This chain uses TRBV29-1 with TRBJ1-1, with 9 bases aligning to TRBD1. V was pared by 6 bases and J by 1 base, with 3 bases of the junction left unmatched. The CDR3 is 13 residues long. Germline CDR1 and CDR2: SQVTM and ANQGSEA.

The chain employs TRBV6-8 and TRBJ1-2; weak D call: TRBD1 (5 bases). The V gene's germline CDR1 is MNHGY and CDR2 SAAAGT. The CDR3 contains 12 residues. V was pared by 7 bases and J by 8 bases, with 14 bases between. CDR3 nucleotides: TGTGCCAGCACCATGACAGAGCCCGGCTACACCTTC. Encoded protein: CASTMTEPGYTF.

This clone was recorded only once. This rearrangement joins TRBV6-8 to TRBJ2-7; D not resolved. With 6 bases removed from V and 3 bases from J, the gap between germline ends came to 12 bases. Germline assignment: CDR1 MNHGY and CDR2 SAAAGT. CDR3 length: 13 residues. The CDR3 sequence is CASRIGSFYEQYF. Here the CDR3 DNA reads TGTGCCAGCAGAATTGGTAGCTTCTACGAGCAGTACTTC.

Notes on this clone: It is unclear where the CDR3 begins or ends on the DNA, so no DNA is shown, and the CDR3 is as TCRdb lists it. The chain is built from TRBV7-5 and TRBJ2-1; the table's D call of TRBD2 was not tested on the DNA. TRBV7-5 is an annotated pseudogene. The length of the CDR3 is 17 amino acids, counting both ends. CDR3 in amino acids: CASSLVGSGSPYNEQFF.

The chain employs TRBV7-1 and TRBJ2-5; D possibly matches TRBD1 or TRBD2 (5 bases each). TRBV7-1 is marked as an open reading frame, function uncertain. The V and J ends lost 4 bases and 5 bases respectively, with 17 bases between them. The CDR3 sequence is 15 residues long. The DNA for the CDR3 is TGTGCCAGCAGCTTAGGGGTCGAACGGGGTGAGACCCAGTACTTC. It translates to CASSLGVERGETQYF.

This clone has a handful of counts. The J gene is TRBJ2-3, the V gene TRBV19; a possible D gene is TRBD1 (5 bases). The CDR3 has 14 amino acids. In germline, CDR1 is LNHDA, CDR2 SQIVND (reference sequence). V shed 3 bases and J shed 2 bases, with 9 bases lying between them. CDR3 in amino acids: CASSMKQVTDTQYF. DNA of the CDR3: TGTGCCAGTAGTATGAAACAGGTCACAGATACGCAGTATTTT. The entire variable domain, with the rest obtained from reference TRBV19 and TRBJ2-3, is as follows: DGGITQSPKYLFRKEGQNVTLSCEQNLNHDAMYWYRQDPGQGLRLIYYSQIVNDFQKGDIAEGYSVSREKKESFPLTVTSAQKNPTAFYLCASSMKQVTDTQYFGPGTRLTVL.

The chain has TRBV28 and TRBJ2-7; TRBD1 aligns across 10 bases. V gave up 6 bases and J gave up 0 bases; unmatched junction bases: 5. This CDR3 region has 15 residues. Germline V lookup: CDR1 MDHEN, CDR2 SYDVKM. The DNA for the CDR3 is TGTGCCAGCAGACGGGACAGGGGTTTCTCCTACGAGCAGTACTTC. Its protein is CASRRDRGFSYEQYF.

This CDR3 reads CASSYRTGRGNTIYF. CDR3 DNA: TGTGCCAGCAGTTACCGGACAGGCCGTGGAAACACCATATATTTT. V is TRBV6-8 and J is TRBJ1-3; the match to TRBD1 covers 7 bases. CDR1 and CDR2 (germline): MNHGY, SAAAGT. CDR3 size: 15 residues. Trimming cost V 2 bases and J 3 bases; bases outside gene matches: 4.

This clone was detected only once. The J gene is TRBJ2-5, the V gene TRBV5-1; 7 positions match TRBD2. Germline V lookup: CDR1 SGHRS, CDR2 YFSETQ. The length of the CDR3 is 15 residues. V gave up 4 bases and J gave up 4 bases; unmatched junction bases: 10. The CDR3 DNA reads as TGCGCCAGCAGCAGTCAATGGACTAGTCGAGAGACCCAGTACTTC. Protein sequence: CASSSQWTSRETQYF.

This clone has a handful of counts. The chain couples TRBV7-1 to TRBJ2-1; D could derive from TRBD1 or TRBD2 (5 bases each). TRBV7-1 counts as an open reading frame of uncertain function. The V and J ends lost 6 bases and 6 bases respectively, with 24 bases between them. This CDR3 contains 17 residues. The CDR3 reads CASRSGTAALLGNEQFF. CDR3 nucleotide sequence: TGTGCCAGCAGGTCCGGGACGGCCGCCCTGTTGGGCAATGAGCAGTTCTTC.

The CDR3 DNA follows: TGTGCCAGCAGCCTTACAGGGTTGAGAGGCTACACCTTC. Protein product: CASSLTGLRGYTF. The chain joins TRBV6-8 to TRBJ1-2; D may be TRBD1 (6 bases). CDR1 and CDR2 (germline): MNHGY, SAAAGT. This CDR3 has 13 residues. V lost 6 bases and J 8 bases, leaving 16 bases between the germline ends.

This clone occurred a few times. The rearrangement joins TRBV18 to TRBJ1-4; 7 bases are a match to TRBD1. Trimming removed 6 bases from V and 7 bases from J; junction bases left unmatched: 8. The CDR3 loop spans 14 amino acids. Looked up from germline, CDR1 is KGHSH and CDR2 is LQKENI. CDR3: CASSEGAWSEKLFF. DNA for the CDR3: TGTGCCAGCTCCGAGGGGGCTTGGTCTGAAAAACTGTTTTTT.